This T cell receptor beta chain was documented in a study of blood T cell repertoires in COVID-19. About the study: T cells, B-cell-depleted T cells, or PBMCs provided the cDNA or gDNA that served as material.

The V end was cut by 3 bases, the J end by 7 bases, with 9 bases between. CDR3 length equals 12 residues. The V gene's germline CDR1 is SEHNR and CDR2 FQNEAQ (reference sequence). TCRdb keeps only in-frame clones here, not all; method: immunoSEQ multiplex PCR. The profile shows 350,000 to 400,000 clones, about 88% of them singletons. This TCR was recovered from a woman between 18 and 30 years old who had recovered from COVID-19. Input material: PBMCs or T cells enriched from blood (not recorded which). The V and J genes are TRBV7-9 and TRBJ1-2; tentative D call: TRBD1 (6 bases). CDR3 region: CASSFGQPGYTF. The CDR3 nucleotides are TGTGCCAGCAGCTTCGGACAGCCTGGCTACACCTTC.